The rows below give T cell receptor beta chains drawn from one sample of a study of T cells in localized non-small cell lung cancer. Some clones are missing from TCRdb's copy, which holds only in-frame ones; the method was immunoSEQ multiplex PCR. The data show roughly 30,000 clones, with around 90% seen just once and around 4.2% held by the top ten. The input for sequencing was peripheral blood mononuclear cells, taken before any cancer treatment. These receptors all stem from a woman aged 40-75 years with stage III lung adenocarcinoma. Each CDR3 is given with its conserved first and last residue. The D gene is left open where the match is weak. Clone size, where shown, is once, few, many, or a class for clones that have expanded.

TGCGCCAGCAGCTTGAGGACAGGGGGGTACACTGAAGCTTTCTTT | CASSLRTGGYTEAFF | TRBJ1-1 | NA | TRBD1 | TRBV5-1
TGTGCCAGCGGCCGAACCACCTTAGCCCAAGAGACCCAGTACTTC | CASGRTTLAQETQYF | TRBJ2-5 | NA | NA | TRBV7-2
TGTGCCAGCAGTTACGACAGGGACACTGAAGCTTTCTTT | CASSYDRDTEAFF | TRBJ1-1 | NA | TRBD1 | TRBV27
TGTGCCAGTAGTATAGATCTCGGGGGCTCCTACAATGAGCAGTTCTTC | CASSIDLGGSYNEQFF | TRBJ2-1 | NA | NA | TRBV19
TGCAGCGTTGAAGCCCCTTTACCTGGGGCTAACTATGGCTACACCTTC | CSVEAPLPGANYGYTF | TRBJ1-2 | once | NA | TRBV29-1
TGTGCCAGCAGAAAAGGTAGCGGGAGCGTGGACAATGAGCAGTTCTTC | CASRKGSGSVDNEQFF | TRBJ2-1 | NA | TRBD2 | TRBV28
TGTGCCAGCAGTTATTTGGAGACCCAGTACTTC | CASSYLETQYF | TRBJ2-5 | NA | NA | TRBV6-5
TGTGCCAGCAGCTTGGACCGCCTGAACACTGAAGCTTTCTTT | CASSLDRLNTEAFF | TRBJ1-1 | once | NA | TRBV7-3
TGCGCCAGCAGCCAGCGCGGACAGGAGGCCTACGAGCAGTACTTC | CASSQRGQEAYEQYF | TRBJ2-7 | NA | TRBD1 | TRBV5-1
TGTGCCAGCAGGTTCGGACAGGGGCAATCACCCCTCCACTTT | CASRFGQGQSPLHF | TRBJ1-6 | NA | TRBD1 | TRBV7-3
TGTGCCAGTAGCCTCAGGGGCATGAACACTGAAGCTTTCTTT | CASSLRGMNTEAFF | TRBJ1-1 | NA | NA | TRBV19
TGTGCCAGCAGCTTTTCCACAGGGGAGACTGAAGCTTTCTTT | CASSFSTGETEAFF | TRBJ1-1 | NA | TRBD1 | TRBV11-2
TGCGCCAGCAGCTTAGGAGGGCAGGGCGGAAACATTCAGTACTTC | CASSLGGQGGNIQYF | TRBJ2-4 | NA | NA | TRBV5-1
TGTGCCAGCAGCTTATCCGGGACAGATAACTATGGCTACACCTTC | CASSLSGTDNYGYTF | TRBJ1-2 | NA | TRBD1 | TRBV7-2
TGTGCCAGCAGCCCGGACGCCGGGACTGACGCGACCCAGTACTTC | CASSPDAGTDATQYF | TRBJ2-5 | NA | NA | TRBV5-4
TGTGCCTGGAGTGAGCTGGCAGGGCCTGCGAACGCCGGGGAGCTGTTTTTT | CAWSELAGPANAGELFF | TRBJ2-2 | NA | NA | TRBV30
TGCGCCAGCAGTTTTGCGGGGTTCTCCTACGAGCAGTACTTC | CASSFAGFSYEQYF | TRBJ2-7 | NA | NA | TRBV5-1
TGTGCCATCCATCCGGGGGACAGGGCATCAACTAATGAAAAACTGTTTTTT | CAIHPGDRASTNEKLFF | TRBJ1-4 | NA | TRBD1 | TRBV19
TGTGCCAGACAGGGGACAGATGGTAACTATGGCTACACCTTC | CARQGTDGNYGYTF | TRBJ1-2 | NA | TRBD1 | TRBV2
TGTGCCAGCAGGGACAGGGAAGAGACCCAGTACTTC | CASRDREETQYF | TRBJ2-5 | once | TRBD1 | TRBV2
TGTGCTAGCAGCTTAGGGCAGAACAATGAGCAGTTCTTC | CASSLGQNNEQFF | TRBJ2-1 | NA | NA | TRBV7-7
TGCGCCAGCAGCCGAGGGGAGTACCAAGAGACCCAGTACTTC | CASSRGEYQETQYF | TRBJ2-5 | once | NA | TRBV5-1
TGTGCCAGCAGCTTAGGGGGCCACACAGATACGCAGTATTTT | CASSLGGHTDTQYF | TRBJ2-3 | NA | NA | TRBV7-6
TGTGCCAGCAGGACAGGCCTCATGGGCTACACCTTC | CASRTGLMGYTF | TRBJ1-2 | few | NA | TRBV6-1
TGTGCCAGCAGCCCCGCCGGGGTTTCTGAAGCTTTCTTT | CASSPAGVSEAFF | TRBJ1-1 | NA | NA | TRBV5-6
TGTGCCAGCAGCCCGGGACTAGCGGGAGTTTATGAGCAGTTCTTC | CASSPGLAGVYEQFF | TRBJ2-1 | once | TRBD2 | TRBV27
TGCAGCGGAGACGAGGGGACAGGGGAGGGCGAGACCCAGTACTTC | CSGDEGTGEGETQYF | TRBJ2-5 | NA | TRBD1 | TRBV29-1
TGTGCCAGCAGCCCCTTAGCGGGATACACAGATACGCAGTATTTT | CASSPLAGYTDTQYF | TRBJ2-3 | NA | TRBD2 | TRBV4-2
TGCGCCAGCAGCCCTGGGACCATGAACACTGAAGCTTTCTTT | CASSPGTMNTEAFF | TRBJ1-1 | NA | NA | TRBV5-1
TGTGCCAGCAGTTCGGGACAGGGGGGACCAGATACGCAGTATTTT | CASSSGQGGPDTQYF | TRBJ2-3 | NA | TRBD1 | TRBV6-5
TGTGCCAGCAGTGACTCTAGCGGGAGGAAAACCGGGGAGCTGTTTTTT | CASSDSSGRKTGELFF | TRBJ2-2 | once | TRBD2 | TRBV25-1
TGTGCCAGCAGCCTGACAGTGGGGGACGAGCAGTACTTC | CASSLTVGDEQYF | TRBJ2-7 | NA | NA | TRBV7-9
TGTGCCAGCAGCTCATTGAGGGTGACAATCTACGAGCAGTACTTC | CASSSLRVTIYEQYF | TRBJ2-7 | NA | NA | TRBV7-9
TGTGCCAGCAGCGTAGACGAGGGTAGGAGGGACGAGCAGTACTTC | CASSVDEGRRDEQYF | TRBJ2-7 | NA | NA | TRBV9
TGCGCCAGCAGCCAAGACTTGGGGGGCCATCAGCCCCAGCATTTT | CASSQDLGGHQPQHF | TRBJ1-5 | NA | NA | TRBV4-3
TGCGCCAGCAGCTTGGCTCAGTCTACAGATACGCAGTATTTT | CASSLAQSTDTQYF | TRBJ2-3 | NA | NA | TRBV5-1
TGTGCCAGCAGCGTAGACGACTCCTACGAGCAGTACTTC | CASSVDDSYEQYF | TRBJ2-7 | few | NA | TRBV9
TGTGCCAGCTACGGGGCACAGGGTAGTTCACCCCTCCACTTT | CASYGAQGSSPLHF | TRBJ1-6 | NA | NA | TRBV28
TGTGCCAGTAGTTTAACAGCGGCGAAGTTTTCTGGAAACACCATATATTTT | CASSLTAAKFSGNTIYF | TRBJ1-3 | NA | NA | TRBV19
TGTGCCAGCAGTTACTCAGTTACCAATTCACCCCTCCACTTT | CASSYSVTNSPLHF | TRBJ1-6 | NA | NA | TRBV6-5
TGTGCCAGCAGCAATGGGGGGTTAATGATGAGCTCTGGAAACACCATATATTTT | CASSNGGLMMSSGNTIYF | TRBJ1-3 | NA | NA | TRBV27
TGCGCCAGCAGCCAAGTTGATATGGGCTTCACCTCCTACAATGAGCAGTTCTTC | CASSQVDMGFTSYNEQFF | TRBJ2-1 | NA | NA | TRBV4-1
TGTGCCAGATCGGACAGCTCCTATAATTCACCCCTCCACTTT | CARSDSSYNSPLHF | TRBJ1-6 | NA | NA | TRBV2
TGTGCCAGCTCACCCCAGACAGGGGGTGACACCATATATTTT | CASSPQTGGDTIYF | TRBJ1-3 | NA | TRBD1 | TRBV18